These T cell receptor beta chains were read from a single sample in a study of CD8+ T cells in alopecia areata. The table came from immunoSEQ multiplex PCR; TCRdb's copy has only in-frame clones and leaves some out. The sample has about 180,000 clones, roughly 60% seen once. Material: CD4+ T cells sorted from blood, obtained at approximately week 56, from a patient treated with tofacitinib. The receptors were sampled from a human donor with alopecia areata. Each CDR3 is given with its conserved first and last residue. A D gene is named only where the DNA matches it firmly. Clone size is given for some rows only: seen once, a few or many times, or a class if the clone is expanded.

length	D	size	V	J	DNA	CDR3
14	NA	few	TRBV15	TRBJ1-1	TGTGCCACCAGCAGAGATCCGGGGATAACTGAAGCTTTCTTT	CATSRDPGITEAFF
15	NA	NA	TRBV30	TRBJ1-5	TGTGCCTGGAGTGCGGCAGCCCATAGCAATCAGCCCCAGCATTTT	CAWSAAAHSNQPQHF
13	NA	NA	TRBV5-6	TRBJ1-2	TGTGCCAGCAGCGCCTACCAGGGCCATGGCTACACCTTC	CASSAYQGHGYTF
15	NA	few	TRBV29-1	TRBJ2-2	TGCAGCGTTGGGAGGGGACATACGAACACCGGGGAGCTGTTTTTT	CSVGRGHTNTGELFF
15	TRBD2	few	TRBV29-1	TRBJ2-5	TGCAGCACCTCGGCGAGTAGCGGGGGGGGTGAGACCCAGTACTTC	CSTSASSGGGETQYF
13	NA	NA	TRBV4-1	TRBJ1-2	TGCGCCAGCAGAACAGTAGGGGGTCCTGGCTACACCTTC	CASRTVGGPGYTF
14	TRBD1	NA	TRBV10-3	TRBJ1-6	TGTGCCATATCAGGGGGCCGGGATAATTCACCCCTCCACTTT	CAISGGRDNSPLHF
17	TRBD1	NA	TRBV7-9	TRBJ2-3	TGTGCCAGCAGCTCTTGGCGACAGGGGCTTAGCACAGATACGCAGTATTTT	CASSSWRQGLSTDTQYF
13	NA	NA	TRBV29-1	TRBJ1-2	TGCAGCGTTGAAGAGGGCAGGGGCTATGGCTACACCTTC	CSVEEGRGYGYTF
13	NA	NA	TRBV6-5	TRBJ1-1	TGTGCCAGCAGTTTCATCCGACAGGCCGAAGCTTTCTTT	CASSFIRQAEAFF
16	NA	NA	TRBV4-2	TRBJ1-5	TGTGCCAGCAGCCAAGATCTCTGGACCGGCAATCAGCCCCAGCATTTT	CASSQDLWTGNQPQHF
16	NA	NA	TRBV4-2	TRBJ1-2	TGTGCCAGCAGCCAAGATCAATTGATGGGTATCGGCGGCTACACCTTC	CASSQDQLMGIGGYTF
14	NA	NA	TRBV2	TRBJ2-2	TGTGCCAGCAGAACCCCCCGGGGATCAGGGGAGCTGTTTTTT	CASRTPRGSGELFF
14	TRBD1	NA	TRBV30	TRBJ2-3	TGTGCCTGGAACCGGGACAGGAGCACAGATACGCAGTATTTT	CAWNRDRSTDTQYF
11	NA	NA	TRBV5-1	TRBJ2-5	TGCGCCAGCAGCGGTGGAGAGGCCCAGTACTTC	CASSGGEAQYF